Detailed here is one T cell receptor beta chain. This clonotype was counted a few times. The specificity of this receptor is unknown. Per-nucleotide qualities are absent, and no much larger clonotype sits a single base away. Systemically healthy Caucasian individuals from Russia, approximately 39 in total and aged 6 to 90 years, were included as donors. Roughly 9.5 milliliters of peripheral blood were drawn from each donor into EDTA-treated Vacutainer tubes. Ficoll-Paque density-gradient centrifugation was used to isolate PBMCs, with at least 7 million obtained per sample. Trizol reagent was used to extract total RNA from the PBMCs, yielding at least 5.5 micrograms per sample. Naive CD45RAhigh/CD27high T cell percentages were measured by flow cytometry on a PBMC aliquot from every donor. Libraries were prepared through 5' RACE. TCRdb lists the instrument as Illumina HiSeq 2500. A second PCR of 7 to 11 cycles was performed with a sample-barcoded 5' primer and a J-beta primer mix. Each TCR beta cDNA molecule received a unique molecular identifier from a template-switch 5' adaptor carrying 12 random nucleotides. Each sample yielded at least 3 million CDR3-containing paired-end reads. The Mint cDNA synthesis kit, primed by a TRBC-specific oligonucleotide, was used to synthesize first-strand cDNA from all RNA. Following uracil-DNA glycosylase treatment, a first 18-cycle PCR with universal primers M1SS and BC2_uni_R was performed on all cDNA. The published analysis was carried out like this. Each sample was normalized by randomly selecting 1 million high-quality reads, each carrying a distinct molecular identifier. Reads with shared molecular identifiers were discarded instead of being binned into consensus sequences. MiTCR, set to a Q25 quality threshold and the strictest error-elimination algorithm, was used for CDR3 identification, clonotype clustering and error correction. A nonparametric unseen species model with Euler transformation was used to estimate a lower bound on total TCR beta diversity. TCRdb took the public reads, trimmed them with fastp at Q25, ran MiXCR for clone calling and kept in-frame beta chains. Merged by CDR3 protein, the rows form single entries marked with the most common genes and DNA. These V and J calls are TCRdb output, not the study's own analysis. The sample records around 850,000 distinct CDR3 sequences, about 34% of which are singletons. Under 15% of the sample is held by the ten biggest clonotypes.

The sample originates from a study of blood T cells in healthy people across ages (dated by TCRdb to between 2015 and 2017). For the study in its entirety: In model experiments, template switching captured roughly one uniquely barcoded TCR beta cDNA molecule for every two T cells. Age-related changes in TCR beta repertoire diversity were measured in the study by deep sequencing normalized with unique cDNA molecular identifiers. The donors were split into four age groups: young (average 16 years), middle-aged (about 40), aged (more than 55) and long-lived (approximately 80). To avoid experimental bias, donors of different ages were randomly spread across the sequencing lanes. Using the same blood draw, the study looked at two additional independent replicas of 1 million unique cDNA reads for two donors, one aged 18 to 30 and the other aged 80 or older.

The full study reports these points: The long-lived group showed more naive CD4+ T cells, fewer expanded clones and increased TCR diversity than the aged group, suggesting age selection. Estimates of total diversity based on one million sequenced T cells were considered lower bounds and underestimates. As age increased, observed TCR beta diversity per million T cells dropped in a roughly linear way, and a significant reduction was already evident by age approximately 40. Conclusive comparison of naive and antigen-experienced compartments was prevented by the profiling of bulk unsorted PBMCs. There was a strong correlation between observed TCR beta diversity and the percentage of naive T cells measured by flow cytometry. Donor CMV infection status was unknown, potentially confounding age-related changes in expanded clonotypes.

Reading the germline V gene gives CDR1 SNHLY and CDR2 FYNNEI. V loses 8 bases, J loses 3 bases, and the germline ends lie 18 bases apart. From the cysteine up to the phenylalanine, the CDR3 has a length of 15 residues. Of the read, only the CDR3 DNA is kept; its 45 bases are in frame from base 1. Recombination connected TRBV2 to TRBJ2-3; the D call could be TRBD1 or TRBD2, with each sharing 7 bases. Source material: blood. This clonotype was sampled from a young man in good health. CDR3 reads: CASEAGGVGTDTQYF. The DNA sequence is TGTGCCAGCGAGGCAGGGGGGGTAGGAACAGATACGCAGTATTTT. Supplemented by the reference TRBV2 and TRBJ2-3 proteins around the CDR3, the complete variable domain is EPEVTQTPSHQVTQMGQEVILRCVPISNHLYFYWYRQILGQKVEFLVSFYNNEISEKSEIFDDQFSVERPDGSNFTLKIRSTKLEDSAMYFCASEAGGVGTDTQYFGPGTRLTVL.